This T cell receptor beta chain came from a study of cytomegalovirus exposure and HLA in healthy donors. Per the germline V gene, CDR1 is MNHNS and CDR2 is SASEGT. The CDR3 spans 14 residues. V dropped 1 base and J dropped 10 bases, with 13 bases sitting between them. Concerning this clone: Antigen: not known.

This PCR relied on a set of 60 Vbeta primers and 13 Jbeta primers. Only in-frame clones appear in the TCRdb table, and some are missing; sequencing was by immunoSEQ multiplex PCR. The sample shows about 270,000 clones, roughly 70% of them seen only once. Points from the study as a whole: Common viral pathogens seemed to be connected with several of the most significant clusters, according to a later analysis.

The material sequenced was PBMCs. The V gene is TRBV6-1, the J gene TRBJ1-4; TRBD1 is a possible D gene (6 bases). The sequence derives from a female donor in good health and CMV-seronegative. The CDR3 sequence: CASSEERGAGKLFF. CDR3 in DNA: TGTGCCAGCAGTGAAGAGCGGGGGGCGGGAAAACTGTTTTTT.